The rows below give T cell receptor beta chains drawn from one sample of a study of blood T cells in healthy people across ages. Using its own MiXCR run on the 5' RACE reads, TCRdb lists one record per CDR3 protein. The sample includes roughly 1.5 million distinct CDR3 sequences, about 45% seen only once; the top ten take about 3.8%. The source material was blood. The receptors were gathered from a woman under 30 in good health. The CDR3 runs from the conserved cysteine through the conserved F or W. D genes are given only for firm matches. A clone size is listed for some rows: how often the clone was seen (once, few, many), or a class if it is expanded.

V	size	D	J	CDR3	DNA
TRBV7-8	once	NA	TRBJ1-2	CASYGENYGYTF	TGTGCCAGCTATGGGGAGAACTATGGCTACACCTTC
TRBV5-6	few	TRBD2	TRBJ2-1	CAILAGFNEQFF	TGTGCCATCCTAGCGGGGTTCAATGAGCAGTTCTTC
TRBV6-5	NA	TRBD1	TRBJ2-1	CASRRTDRGYNEQFF	TGTGCCAGCAGGAGGACGGACAGGGGCTACAATGAGCAGTTCTTC
TRBV29-1	many	TRBD1	TRBJ1-2	CSATGTANYGYTF	TGCAGCGCCACCGGGACAGCTAACTATGGCTACACCTTC
TRBV20-1	NA	NA	TRBJ1-1	CSARTRLMNTEAFF	TGCAGTGCTCGGACACGACTCATGAACACTGAAGCTTTCTTT
TRBV20-1	few	NA	TRBJ1-4	CSARDPRINEKLFF	TGCAGTGCTAGAGATCCACGGATTAATGAAAAACTGTTTTTT
TRBV10-3	NA	TRBD2	TRBJ2-7	CAIGSPGLAGDEQYF	TGTGCCATCGGTTCTCCGGGACTAGCGGGAGACGAGCAGTACTTC
TRBV2	NA	NA	TRBJ2-7	CASSWSGVGEQYF	TGTGCCAGCAGTTGGTCAGGGGTGGGTGAGCAGTACTTC
TRBV21-1	NA	NA	TRBJ2-3	CASSKGSDSDTQYF	TGTGCCAGCAGCAAAGGGTCCGACTCAGATACGCAGTATTTT
TRBV11-1	NA	NA	TRBJ1-6	CASSLTFPGHRGDSPLHF	TGTGCCAGCAGCTTGACCTTTCCGGGACACCGAGGGGATTCACCCCTCCACTTT